This TCR beta chain was profiled in a study of blood T cell repertoires in COVID-19. Assay used: immunoSEQ multiplex PCR; TCRdb lists only in-frame clones, some missing. The data contain around 290,000 clones, around 88% of them singletons. The sequenced material came from peripheral blood. The TCR was taken from a man aged 35 to 55 with acute or convalescent COVID-19.

The CDR3 bases are TGTGCCAGCAGTGAAGCCTGGGGAGTCAATGAGCAGTTCTTC. Translation: CASSEAWGVNEQFF. The chain couples TRBV6-1 to TRBJ2-1; TRBD2 is a possible D gene (5 bases). V lost 0 bases and J 6 bases, leaving 9 bases between the germline ends. The CDR3 sequence is 14 residues long. Looked up from germline, CDR1 is MNHNS and CDR2 is SASEGT.